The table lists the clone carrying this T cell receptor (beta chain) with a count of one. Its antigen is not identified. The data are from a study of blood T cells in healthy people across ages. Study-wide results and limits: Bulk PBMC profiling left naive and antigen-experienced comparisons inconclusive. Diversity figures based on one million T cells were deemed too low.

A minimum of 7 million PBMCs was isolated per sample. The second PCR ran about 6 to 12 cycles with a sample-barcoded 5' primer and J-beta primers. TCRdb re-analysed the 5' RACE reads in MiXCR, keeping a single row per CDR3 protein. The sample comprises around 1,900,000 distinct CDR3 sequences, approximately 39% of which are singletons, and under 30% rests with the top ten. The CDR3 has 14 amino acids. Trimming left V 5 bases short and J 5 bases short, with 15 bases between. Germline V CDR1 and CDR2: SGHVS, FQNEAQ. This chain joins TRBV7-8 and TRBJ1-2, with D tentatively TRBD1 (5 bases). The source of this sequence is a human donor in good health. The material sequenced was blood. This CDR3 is CASSNAGGSYGYTF. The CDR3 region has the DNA TGTGCCAGCAGCAACGCCGGGGGAAGTTATGGCTACACCTTC.